Given below is one TCR beta chain in context. The antigen is not known. This CDR3 spans 15 amino acids. From germline, CDR1 is SEHNR and CDR2 FQNEAQ (reference sequence). Trimming at V came to 4 bases and at J to 5 bases, leaving 11 bases not matched to a gene. This sample is part of a study of Ad26.COV2.S vaccination and SARS-CoV-2 variants. About the research overall: Intramuscular Ad26.COV2.S at 5x10^10 or 1x10^11 viral particles.

Study observations and caveats: Reports say spike-specific CD8+ and CD4+ T cell responses covered substantial breadth after vaccination. Vaccinees showed greater spike-specific TCR breadth than placebo recipients. Measurements of TCR breadth and depth may have given underestimates of the total T cell responses.

The assay was immunoSEQ multiplex PCR, and TCRdb's table has in-frame clones only and misses some. Among hundreds of thousands of clones listed, about 85% were seen once. Described treatment: over 15 received Ad26.COV2.S at low or high dose, single or two shots; several received placebo; per-sample allocation not given. Material that was analyzed had been drawn on day 63 after the first vaccine or placebo injection. The V and J genes are TRBV7-9 and TRBJ2-7; TRBD1 agrees at 7 bases. The receptor's source is a person aged 18 to 65 who received the Ad26.COV2.S COVID-19 vaccine or a placebo. The input for sequencing was peripheral blood, taken in a trial of Ad26.COV2.S vaccine versus placebo. CDR3 region: CASSSVGRGNDEQYF. The CDR3 DNA sequence: TGTGCCAGCAGCTCGGTAGGCAGGGGGAATGACGAGCAGTACTTC.